Below are 28 T cell receptor beta chains sequenced from a single sample in a study of T cell responses to AZD1222 COVID-19 vaccine. Profiling relied on immunoSEQ multiplex PCR, and the TCRdb table lists in-frame clones only, not all of them. Among 150,000 to 200,000 clones, about 89% were seen once, and the ten largest hold 1.5% to 2%. Sequencing used peripheral blood, obtained on day 0 of AZD1222 vaccination. The source of these receptors is an adult in good health.

The chain uses TRBV30 and TRBJ1-1; D remains unclear. V was trimmed by 0 bases and J by 4 bases, leaving 6 bases between them. Germline CDR1 GTSNPN, CDR2 SVGIG (reference sequence). This CDR3 comprises 12 residues. The CDR3 nucleotides read TGTGCCTGGAGTGTTAGACTCACTGAAGCTTTCTTT. Amino acids: CAWSVRLTEAFF.

There are a few counts of this clone. The rearrangement uses TRBV28 and TRBJ2-1; D not resolved. CDR1 and CDR2 (germline): MDHEN, SYDVKM. The germline V and J ends were trimmed by 3 bases and 0 bases, with 9 bases remaining between them. The length of the CDR3 is 15 residues. CDR3 region: CASSFKPISYNEQFF. DNA of the CDR3: TGTGCCAGCAGTTTTAAACCGATCTCCTACAATGAGCAGTTCTTC.

The rearrangement uses TRBV5-1 and TRBJ1-6, with 8 bases that match TRBD1. The trim removed 5 bases at V and 8 bases at J, leaving 6 bases unmatched. This CDR3 has 14 residues. In germline, CDR1 is SGHRS, CDR2 YFSETQ. The CDR3 nucleotides are TGCGCCAGCAGGAGGGACAGGCGGGATTCACCCCTCCACTTT. Translating gives CASRRDRRDSPLHF.

This sequence joins TRBV14 and TRBJ2-5; D not resolved. Per germline, CDR1 SGHDN and CDR2 FVKESK. Trimming left V 4 bases short and J 5 bases short, with 14 bases between. The CDR3 extends over 14 amino acids. The CDR3, as DNA: TGTGCCAGCAGCCTCCTCACTGGGATGGAGACCCAGTACTTC. Amino acids: CASSLLTGMETQYF.

The rearrangement joins TRBV11-2 to TRBJ1-1; D is ambiguous. CDR1 SGHAT and CDR2 FQNNGV come from the germline V gene. The CDR3 length is 14 residues. The V gene lost 0 bases and the J gene lost 4 bases, with 9 bases spanning the gap. The CDR3 region has the DNA TGTGCCAGCAGCTTAGATAACTTGAGCACTGAAGCTTTCTTT. It encodes CASSLDNLSTEAFF.

This sequence joins TRBV28 and TRBJ1-1; a weak D match, TRBD1 (6 bases). CDR3 size: 15 residues. The germline CDR1 and CDR2 sequences are MDHEN and SYDVKM. V gave up 5 bases and J gave up 0 bases, with 13 bases separating them. The CDR3 nucleotides are TGTGCCAGCAGTCGCAGCGACAGGCTGAACACTGAAGCTTTCTTT. The encoded protein is CASSRSDRLNTEAFF.

This chain uses TRBV7-9 with TRBJ1-1, with 9 positions matching TRBD1. This CDR3 is 14 amino acids long. Looked up from germline, CDR1 is SEHNR and CDR2 is FQNEAQ (reference sequence). Germline trimming cut 5 bases from V and 7 bases from J; bases unmatched to any gene: 8. The CDR3 loop is CASSPGTGSSEAFF. The CDR3 DNA sequence: TGTGCCAGCAGCCCGGGGACAGGGAGTAGTGAAGCTTTCTTT.

The table lists this clone with a few counts. The chain recombines TRBV18 with TRBJ2-7; 7 bases map to TRBD2. The CDR3 is 14 amino acids. After removal of 5 bases from V and 5 bases from J, the junction contained 9 bases not matched to a gene. Per the germline V gene, CDR1 is KGHSH and CDR2 is LQKENI. Here the CDR3 reads CASSYGGGVDEQYV. CDR3 bases: TGTGCCAGCTCATACGGGGGAGGGGTCGACGAGCAGTACGTC.

The gene calls are TRBV30 and TRBJ2-6; D is undetermined. CDR3 length equals 12 residues. Looked up from germline, CDR1 is GTSNPN and CDR2 is SVGIG (reference sequence). With 6 bases removed from V and 3 bases from J, the gap between germline ends came to 6 bases. CDR3 residues: CACRGGANVLTF. The CDR3 DNA reads as TGTGCCTGTCGTGGTGGGGCCAACGTCCTGACTTTC.

The rearrangement links TRBV4-1 to TRBJ2-2; D gene unclear. This CDR3 has 15 amino acids. The V gene lost 0 bases and the J gene lost 4 bases, with 9 bases spanning the gap. Germline CDR1 and CDR2: MGHRA and YSYEKL. For the CDR3, the DNA is TGCGCCAGCAGCCAAGAGGCGACTTCCACCGGGGAGCTGTTTTTT. Amino acids: CASSQEATSTGELFF.

The rearrangement uses TRBV5-4 and TRBJ2-1; D perhaps matches TRBD1 (5 bases). Germline CDR1 reads SGHNT; CDR2 reads YYREEE (reference sequence). With 4 bases removed from V and 9 bases from J, the gap between germline ends came to 8 bases. The CDR3 totals 11 residues. The CDR3 coding sequence is TGTGCCAGCAGCCAGGGTCCTGAGCAGTTCTTC. The encoded protein is CASSQGPEQFF. The full variable domain, in which reference TRBV5-4 and TRBJ2-1 provide the parts outside the CDR3, is ETGVTQSPTHLIKTRGQQVTLRCSSQSGHNTVSWYQQALGQGPQFIFQYYREEENGRGNFPPRFSGLQFPNYSSELNVNALELDDSALYLCASSQGPEQFFGPGTRLTVL.

This clone was observed once. The chain couples TRBV27 to TRBJ2-1, with a weak D call TRBD1 (6 bases). Germline V gene sequence: CDR1 MNHEY, CDR2 SMNVEV (reference sequence). The CDR3 consists of 13 residues. The ends were cut back, 2 bases at V and 12 bases at J, with 14 bases in the middle. The CDR3 nucleotides are TGTGCCAGCAGTTTAAACACAGGGTTCGGGCAGTTCTTC. It is translated as CASSLNTGFGQFF.

This clone appeared a single time. This chain connects TRBV19 to TRBJ1-5, with D possibly TRBD1 on 6 matching bases. The CDR3 is 15 residues long. Germline V gene lookup returns CDR1 LNHDA and CDR2 SQIVND (reference sequence). The V gene lost 3 bases and the J gene lost 3 bases, with 12 bases spanning the gap. CDR3 sequence reads: CASSISSGVNQPQHF. The CDR3 coding sequence is TGTGCCAGTAGTATCTCATCAGGGGTCAATCAGCCCCAGCATTTT.

This chain uses TRBV28 with TRBJ1-2; no firm D call. CDR1 and CDR2 from the germline V gene are MDHEN and SYDVKM. V lost 3 bases and J lost 6, with 14 bases in between. The CDR3 spans 14 residues. DNA for the CDR3: TGTGCCAGCAGTTTTGGCAGCCCCCGTGATGGCTACACCTTC. Protein: CASSFGSPRDGYTF.

This chain links TRBV5-8 with TRBJ1-2, with TRBD1 identical over 8 bases. The length of the CDR3 is 14 residues. Germline lookup yields CDR1 SGHTS and CDR2 YDEGEE. V lost 3 bases and J lost 7; bases outside the gene matches: 8. In DNA, the CDR3 is TGTGCCAGCAGCTACAGAACAGGGGGTGTTGGCTACACCTTC. Translated: CASSYRTGGVGYTF.

The rearrangement uses TRBV11-2 and TRBJ1-2, with 12 bases fitting TRBD1. Germline trimming cut 3 bases from V and 8 bases from J; bases unmatched to any gene: 7. The CDR3 has 15 residues. CDR1 SGHAT and CDR2 FQNNGV come from the germline V gene. The CDR3 sequence: CASSLGTGGARGYTF. The CDR3 DNA sequence: TGTGCCAGCAGCTTGGGGACAGGGGGCGCGCGGGGCTACACCTTC.

In DNA, the CDR3 is TGTGCCAGCTCACCACCGACAGGGGGGGGCACTGAAGCTTTCTTT. Encoded protein: CASSPPTGGGTEAFF. The V and J genes are TRBV18 and TRBJ1-1, with 9 bases aligning to TRBD1. The CDR3 consists of 15 residues. The J segment lost 4 bases and the V segment lost 0 bases, leaving 3 bases of the junction unmatched. The germline V gene has CDR1 KGHSH and CDR2 LQKENI.

This chain joins TRBV3-1 (or the pseudogene TRBV3-2) and TRBJ1-4; D is ambiguous. Trimming cost V 6 bases and J 0 bases, with 8 bases left between them. This CDR3 contains 14 residues. Germline V gene lookup returns CDR1 LGHDT and CDR2 YNNKEL (reference sequence). The CDR3 DNA sequence: TGTGCCAGCAGTGCGGCAGCAACTAATGAAAAACTGTTTTTT. Encoded protein: CASSAAATNEKLFF.

The chain uses TRBV4-1 and TRBJ1-1; D is uncertain. In germline, CDR1 is MGHRA, CDR2 YSYEKL. Trimming removed 4 bases from V and 2 bases from J, with 14 bases in between. CDR3 size: 15 residues. The CDR3, as DNA: TGCGCCAGCAGCCTTACGGGCGAAGGTAACACTGAAGCTTTCTTT. It encodes CASSLTGEGNTEAFF.

CDR3 DNA: TGTGCCAGCCTCGAGATCTTCTACGAGCAGTACTTC. It codes for CASLEIFYEQYF. V gene TRBV6-4 combines with J gene TRBJ2-7, with D unresolved. The CDR3 length is 12 residues. Germline CDR1 is MRHNA and CDR2 is SNTAGT. Trimming took off 8 bases at V and 3 bases at J, with 11 bases between the two ends.

This clone came up a few times. This chain links TRBV2 with TRBJ1-1; tentative D call: TRBD1 (5 bases). The CDR3 contains 13 residues. The ends were cut back, 3 bases at V and 1 base at J, with 6 bases in the middle. Germline V lookup: CDR1 SNHLY, CDR2 FYNNEI. The CDR3 DNA reads TGTGCCAGCAGTGAGCAGGGGAACACTGAAGCTTTCTTT. It translates to CASSEQGNTEAFF.

The J gene is TRBJ2-7, the V gene TRBV2; perhaps TRBD2 as D (6 bases). The germline CDR1 and CDR2 sequences are SNHLY and FYNNEI. The CDR3 covers 13 residues. V shed 3 bases and J shed 9 bases, with 15 bases lying between them. Here the CDR3 reads CASSESDYSRQYF. The CDR3 DNA follows: TGTGCCAGCAGTGAGTCGGACTATTCGCGGCAGTACTTC.

The chain couples TRBV30 to TRBJ1-1, with D possibly matching TRBD1 (6 bases). Between the trimmed V and J ends, which lost 0 bases and 2 bases, there was a span of 13 bases. The germline gives CDR1 GTSNPN, CDR2 SVGIG (reference sequence). CDR3 length: 15 amino acids. CDR3 region: CAWSVWGGKNTEAFF. The CDR3 nucleotides read TGTGCCTGGAGTGTTTGGGGGGGCAAAAACACTGAAGCTTTCTTT.

The V gene is TRBV9, the J gene TRBJ1-2; no firm D call. V was pared by 5 bases and J by 8 bases, with 13 bases between. Germline loops: CDR1 SGDLS, CDR2 YYNGEE. The CDR3 is made up of 12 amino acids. The CDR3 DNA reads as TGTGCCAGCAGGGCTGACATGGGAGGCTACACCTTC. It specifies CASRADMGGYTF.

J is TRBJ1-6 and V is TRBV21-1. TRBV21-1 is flagged as a pseudogene. The CDR3 is 14 residues long. CDR3 loop: CASSKGIPSSPLHF. In nucleotides, the CDR3 is TGTGCCAGCAGCAAAGGAATCCCTTCTTCACCCCTCCACTTT.

This sequence joins TRBV7-2 and TRBJ1-6; D is perhaps TRBD1 (5 bases). V lost 5 bases to trimming and J lost 8 bases, with 13 bases between them. The CDR3 loop spans 14 amino acids. Germline-derived CDR1 and CDR2 are SGHTA and FQGNSA. This CDR3 reads CASSRGGVDSPLHF. As DNA, the CDR3 is TGTGCCAGCAGCCGGGGGGGGGTGGATTCACCCCTCCACTTT.

CDR3 sequence: CATSRGGNNNEQFF. The CDR3 region has the DNA TGTGCCACCAGCAGAGGCGGGAACAACAATGAGCAGTTCTTC. The rearrangement links TRBV15 to TRBJ2-1, with D perhaps matching TRBD2 (6 bases). The CDR3 loop spans 14 amino acids. V was shortened by 1 base and J by 5 bases, with 9 bases between the two germline ends. Germline CDR1 and CDR2: LNHNV and YYDKDF (reference sequence).

The CDR3 bases are TGTGCCAGCAGCCCCACGGAGGGATGGGAGACCCAGTACTTC. This codes for CASSPTEGWETQYF. The V gene is TRBV11-2, the J gene TRBJ2-5; the D gene is possibly TRBD2 (6 bases). Germline CDR1 SGHAT, CDR2 FQNNGV. The CDR3 runs 14 residues. V was cut by 5 bases and J by 5 bases, with 15 bases left in between.